A selection of T cell receptor beta chains follows, all from one sample in a study of molecular identifiers for immune sequencing clone quantification. MiXCR, applied by TCRdb to the PCR reads, yields one record per CDR3 protein. The sample lists hundreds of thousands of distinct CDR3 sequences; about 25% were seen once. Sequences were obtained from naive CD8+ T cells from blood, with Jurkat cell RNA spiked in. The origin of the receptors is a human donor in good health. Some libraries in this study had Jurkat cell RNA spiked in. Both conserved end residues are part of each CDR3. Each record gives: J gene, V gene, clone size, D gene, CDR3 protein, CDR3 DNA. The D gene is left open where the match is weak. Clone size is stated in some rows and not others, as once, few, many or a class when expanded.

J gene: TRBJ1-5
V gene: TRBV13
clone size: -
D gene: -
CDR3 protein: CASSFRGNFGNQPQHF
CDR3 DNA: TGTGCCAGCAGCTTTCGAGGGAACTTTGGCAATCAGCCCCAGCATTTT

J gene: TRBJ1-2
V gene: TRBV29-1
clone size: few
D gene: -
CDR3 protein: CSVDRTVNYGYTF
CDR3 DNA: TGCAGCGTTGATAGGACAGTCAACTATGGCTACACCTTC

J gene: TRBJ2-7
V gene: TRBV19
clone size: many
D gene: -
CDR3 protein: CASNYGPADEQYF
CDR3 DNA: TGTGCCAGTAATTATGGGCCGGCCGACGAGCAGTACTTC

J gene: TRBJ1-2
V gene: TRBV27
clone size: few
D gene: TRBD1
CDR3 protein: CASRTGGGVYGYTF
CDR3 DNA: TGTGCCAGCAGAACCGGAGGGGGCGTATATGGCTACACCTTC

J gene: TRBJ2-3
V gene: TRBV25-1
clone size: many
D gene: -
CDR3 protein: CASSDRASSYTDTQYF
CDR3 DNA: TGTGCCAGCAGCGACCGGGCTAGCAGTTACACAGATACGCAGTATTTT

J gene: TRBJ2-5
V gene: TRBV7-6
clone size: many
D gene: -
CDR3 protein: CASSLGVRTQETQYF
CDR3 DNA: TGTGCCAGCAGCTTGGGAGTCAGAACCCAAGAGACCCAGTACTTC

J gene: TRBJ2-2
V gene: TRBV24-1
clone size: many
D gene: TRBD2
CDR3 protein: CATSEASGPNTGELFF
CDR3 DNA: TGTGCCACCAGTGAAGCTAGCGGACCGAACACCGGGGAGCTGTTTTTT

J gene: TRBJ2-1
V gene: TRBV28
clone size: few
D gene: TRBD2
CDR3 protein: CASSGTSRMFRDEQFF
CDR3 DNA: TGTGCCAGCAGCGGGACTAGCAGAATGTTCCGTGATGAGCAGTTCTTC

J gene: TRBJ2-3
V gene: TRBV7-9
clone size: -
D gene: -
CDR3 protein: CASSLGTSAWDAQYF
CDR3 DNA: TGTGCCAGCAGCTTAGGGACAAGCGCCTGGGATGCGCAGTATTTT

J gene: TRBJ1-2
V gene: TRBV4-1
clone size: few
D gene: -
CDR3 protein: CASSQDPSTDYGYTF
CDR3 DNA: TGCGCCAGCAGCCAAGACCCTTCGACAGACTATGGCTACACCTTC

J gene: TRBJ2-3
V gene: TRBV6-4
clone size: many
D gene: -
CDR3 protein: CASSEDSTDTQYF
CDR3 DNA: TGTGCCAGCAGTGAGGATAGCACAGATACGCAGTATTTT

J gene: TRBJ2-3
V gene: TRBV14
clone size: -
D gene: -
CDR3 protein: CASSQVNVGTDTQYF
CDR3 DNA: TGTGCCAGCAGCCAAGTTAACGTGGGGACAGATACGCAGTATTTT

J gene: TRBJ1-1
V gene: TRBV4-1
clone size: many
D gene: -
CDR3 protein: CASSQVSVLNTEAFF
CDR3 DNA: TGCGCCAGCAGCCAAGTGTCGGTCCTGAACACTGAAGCTTTCTTT

J gene: TRBJ2-2
V gene: TRBV20-1
clone size: once
D gene: -
CDR3 protein: CSAKEWRTGEPFF
CDR3 DNA: TGCAGTGCTAAAGAGTGGCGGACCGGGGAGCCGTTTTTT

J gene: TRBJ1-5
V gene: TRBV5-6
clone size: -
D gene: TRBD1
CDR3 protein: CASSFGTGVGQPQHF
CDR3 DNA: TGTGCCAGCAGCTTTGGGACAGGGGTGGGTCAGCCCCAGCATTTT

J gene: TRBJ2-7
V gene: TRBV4-1
clone size: many
D gene: TRBD2
CDR3 protein: CASSQEWREAYEQYF
CDR3 DNA: TGCGCCAGCAGCCAAGAGTGGCGGGAGGCCTACGAGCAGTACTTC

J gene: TRBJ1-5
V gene: TRBV14
clone size: many
D gene: -
CDR3 protein: CASSQGEGQPQHF
CDR3 DNA: TGTGCCAGCAGCCAAGGGGAGGGTCAGCCCCAGCATTTT

J gene: TRBJ2-5
V gene: TRBV6-5
clone size: many
D gene: TRBD2
CDR3 protein: CASSKYLLAGGEETQYF
CDR3 DNA: TGTGCCAGCAGCAAATACCTACTAGCGGGGGGGGAAGAGACCCAGTACTTC

J gene: TRBJ2-7
V gene: TRBV25-1
clone size: many
D gene: -
CDR3 protein: CASSEVGDTYEQYF
CDR3 DNA: TGTGCCAGCAGTGAAGTCGGGGATACCTACGAGCAGTACTTC

J gene: TRBJ2-7
V gene: TRBV6-2/TRBV6-3
clone size: -
D gene: -
CDR3 protein: CASSYLGVSYEQYF
CDR3 DNA: TGTGCCAGCAGTTACTTGGGGGTCTCCTACGAGCAGTACTTC

J gene: TRBJ1-1
V gene: TRBV19
clone size: few
D gene: -
CDR3 protein: CASSERRTMNTEAFF
CDR3 DNA: TGTGCCAGTAGTGAACGCAGAACCATGAACACTGAAGCTTTCTTT

J gene: TRBJ1-2
V gene: TRBV7-8
clone size: many
D gene: -
CDR3 protein: CASSLVYPNYGYTF
CDR3 DNA: TGTGCCAGCAGCTTAGTGTACCCCAACTATGGCTACACCTTC

J gene: TRBJ1-1
V gene: TRBV29-1
clone size: many
D gene: -
CDR3 protein: CSAEDAGTEAFF
CDR3 DNA: TGCAGCGCCGAAGATGCGGGAACTGAAGCTTTCTTT

J gene: TRBJ1-2
V gene: TRBV10-3
clone size: -
D gene: -
CDR3 protein: CAIRVPQGERGNGYTF
CDR3 DNA: TGTGCCATCAGAGTCCCACAGGGAGAGAGGGGGAATGGCTACACCTTC

J gene: TRBJ2-7
V gene: TRBV20-1
clone size: -
D gene: -
CDR3 protein: CSARNSRTYEQYF
CDR3 DNA: TGCAGTGCTAGGAACAGCAGGACCTACGAGCAGTACTTC

J gene: TRBJ1-5
V gene: TRBV28
clone size: many
D gene: -
CDR3 protein: CASSLVGSGYQPQHF
CDR3 DNA: TGTGCCAGCAGTTTAGTGGGATCGGGATACCAGCCCCAGCATTTT

J gene: TRBJ1-4
V gene: TRBV2
clone size: few
D gene: TRBD1
CDR3 protein: CASSSGTGGAANEKLFF
CDR3 DNA: TGTGCCAGCAGTTCCGGGACAGGGGGCGCGGCTAATGAAAAACTGTTTTTT

J gene: TRBJ2-7
V gene: TRBV4-3
clone size: many
D gene: TRBD2
CDR3 protein: CASSQIAGGEQYF
CDR3 DNA: TGCGCCAGCAGCCAAATCGCGGGGGGGGAGCAGTACTTC

J gene: TRBJ1-1
V gene: TRBV6-4
clone size: -
D gene: -
CDR3 protein: CASSDWYGTEAFF
CDR3 DNA: TGTGCCAGCAGTGACTGGTACGGCACTGAAGCTTTCTTT

J gene: TRBJ2-7
V gene: TRBV19
clone size: -
D gene: TRBD2
CDR3 protein: CASSPTSGMYEQYF
CDR3 DNA: TGTGCCAGTAGCCCGACTAGCGGGATGTACGAGCAGTACTTC

J gene: TRBJ1-1
V gene: TRBV7-9
clone size: many
D gene: TRBD1
CDR3 protein: CASSPSGTGVYTEAFF
CDR3 DNA: TGTGCCAGCAGCCCTTCCGGGACAGGGGTGTACACTGAAGCTTTCTTT

J gene: TRBJ1-3
V gene: TRBV28
clone size: many
D gene: -
CDR3 protein: CASSLGRLTGNTIYF
CDR3 DNA: TGTGCCAGCAGTTTAGGCAGGCTTACTGGAAACACCATATATTTT

J gene: TRBJ1-4
V gene: TRBV9
clone size: many
D gene: -
CDR3 protein: CASSVGAGGREKLFF
CDR3 DNA: TGTGCCAGCAGCGTAGGTGCAGGAGGGCGTGAAAAACTGTTTTTT

J gene: TRBJ2-3
V gene: TRBV6-5
clone size: few
D gene: -
CDR3 protein: CASSRTGAGVRTDTQYF
CDR3 DNA: TGTGCCAGCAGTCGGACGGGGGCCGGGGTTAGGACAGATACGCAGTATTTT

J gene: TRBJ2-3
V gene: TRBV27
clone size: many
D gene: TRBD1
CDR3 protein: CASSLSRGLDTQYF
CDR3 DNA: TGTGCCAGCAGTTTATCCAGGGGGCTAGATACGCAGTATTTT

J gene: TRBJ2-1
V gene: TRBV4-3
clone size: -
D gene: TRBD1
CDR3 protein: CASSRDSGGGQFF
CDR3 DNA: TGCGCCAGCAGCCGAGATTCAGGGGGCGGGCAGTTCTTC

J gene: TRBJ1-4
V gene: TRBV7-2
clone size: few
D gene: TRBD1
CDR3 protein: CASSIQGSEKLFF
CDR3 DNA: TGTGCCAGCAGCATACAGGGGAGTGAAAAACTGTTTTTT

J gene: TRBJ2-3
V gene: TRBV4-1
clone size: many
D gene: TRBD2
CDR3 protein: CASSQLAGGRSDTQYF
CDR3 DNA: TGCGCCAGCAGCCAACTAGCGGGGGGGCGGTCAGATACGCAGTATTTT

J gene: TRBJ1-1
V gene: TRBV4-3
clone size: -
D gene: -
CDR3 protein: CASSQESWAGNTEAFF
CDR3 DNA: TGCGCCAGCAGCCAAGAGAGCTGGGCGGGGAACACTGAAGCTTTCTTT

J gene: TRBJ2-2
V gene: TRBV28
clone size: -
D gene: -
CDR3 protein: CASSPDGGLDTGELFF
CDR3 DNA: TGTGCCAGCAGTCCCGACGGGGGGCTTGACACCGGGGAGCTGTTTTTT

J gene: TRBJ2-5
V gene: TRBV19
clone size: few
D gene: -
CDR3 protein: CASSPLGRQETQYF
CDR3 DNA: TGTGCCAGTAGCCCTCTAGGACGGCAAGAGACCCAGTACTTC

J gene: TRBJ1-2
V gene: TRBV30
clone size: many
D gene: -
CDR3 protein: CAWSPGTPYGYTF
CDR3 DNA: TGTGCCTGGAGCCCCGGGACACCCTATGGCTACACCTTC

J gene: TRBJ2-3
V gene: TRBV24-1
clone size: -
D gene: -
CDR3 protein: CATSEGASETQYF
CDR3 DNA: TGTGCCACCAGTGAGGGAGCGTCAGAGACGCAGTATTTT

J gene: TRBJ2-5
V gene: TRBV28
clone size: -
D gene: -
CDR3 protein: CASSSSPTEETQYF
CDR3 DNA: TGTGCCAGCAGTTCCTCTCCGACAGAAGAGACCCAGTACTTC

J gene: TRBJ1-1
V gene: TRBV6-2/TRBV6-3
clone size: many
D gene: -
CDR3 protein: CASRKLEMWNTEAFF
CDR3 DNA: TGTGCCAGCAGAAAGCTAGAGATGTGGAACACTGAAGCTTTCTTT

J gene: TRBJ1-1
V gene: TRBV6-6
clone size: -
D gene: -
CDR3 protein: CASSYSRDNTEAFF
CDR3 DNA: TGTGCCAGCAGTTACTCAAGGGATAACACTGAAGCTTTCTTT

J gene: TRBJ2-1
V gene: TRBV6-2/TRBV6-3
clone size: few
D gene: -
CDR3 protein: CASSPWGSHNEQFF
CDR3 DNA: TGTGCCAGCAGCCCCTGGGGCAGCCACAATGAGCAGTTCTTC

J gene: TRBJ1-3
V gene: TRBV20-1
clone size: many
D gene: -
CDR3 protein: CSARPFPGHNSGNTIYF
CDR3 DNA: TGCAGTGCTAGACCGTTTCCGGGACATAACTCTGGAAACACCATATATTTT

J gene: TRBJ1-1
V gene: TRBV2
clone size: many
D gene: -
CDR3 protein: CATRGDGGTEAFF
CDR3 DNA: TGTGCCACCCGAGGAGATGGGGGTACTGAAGCTTTCTTT

J gene: TRBJ2-7
V gene: TRBV4-3
clone size: -
D gene: TRBD1
CDR3 protein: CASSQDRGGQGRYEQYF
CDR3 DNA: TGCGCCAGCAGCCAAGATAGGGGAGGACAGGGTCGCTACGAGCAGTACTTC

J gene: TRBJ2-7
V gene: TRBV28
clone size: few
D gene: -
CDR3 protein: CASSLQGIYEQYF
CDR3 DNA: TGTGCCAGCAGTTTACAGGGTATCTACGAGCAGTACTTC

J gene: TRBJ2-5
V gene: TRBV3-1
clone size: few
D gene: -
CDR3 protein: CASSSLVGDRSLSGTQYF
CDR3 DNA: TGTGCCAGCAGCTCCTTGGTGGGGGATCGGTCTTTATCGGGGACCCAGTACTTC

J gene: TRBJ2-7
V gene: TRBV6-6
clone size: many
D gene: -
CDR3 protein: CASSYSSRHEQYF
CDR3 DNA: TGTGCCAGCAGTTACTCTTCAAGGCACGAGCAGTACTTC

J gene: TRBJ1-1
V gene: TRBV4-1
clone size: many
D gene: -
CDR3 protein: CASSQGGQGKTEAFF
CDR3 DNA: TGCGCCAGCAGCCAAGGGGGCCAGGGGAAGACTGAAGCTTTCTTT

J gene: TRBJ2-3
V gene: TRBV12-3/TRBV12-4
clone size: many
D gene: -
CDR3 protein: CASSPFLDTQYF
CDR3 DNA: TGTGCCAGCAGCCCATTTTTAGATACGCAGTATTTT

J gene: TRBJ2-7
V gene: TRBV7-9
clone size: -
D gene: -
CDR3 protein: CASSAGKPIDSTFLYEQYF
CDR3 DNA: TGTGCCAGCAGCGCAGGAAAACCGATAGACTCAACTTTCCTATACGAGCAGTACTTC

J gene: TRBJ2-3
V gene: TRBV4-3
clone size: few
D gene: TRBD2
CDR3 protein: CASSQDLQREVEDTQYF
CDR3 DNA: TGCGCCAGCAGCCAAGATCTTCAGCGGGAGGTTGAAGATACGCAGTATTTT

J gene: TRBJ1-4
V gene: TRBV12-3/TRBV12-4
clone size: -
D gene: TRBD1
CDR3 protein: CASSLGDRVWSEKLFF
CDR3 DNA: TGTGCCAGCAGTTTGGGGGACAGGGTTTGGAGTGAAAAACTGTTTTTT